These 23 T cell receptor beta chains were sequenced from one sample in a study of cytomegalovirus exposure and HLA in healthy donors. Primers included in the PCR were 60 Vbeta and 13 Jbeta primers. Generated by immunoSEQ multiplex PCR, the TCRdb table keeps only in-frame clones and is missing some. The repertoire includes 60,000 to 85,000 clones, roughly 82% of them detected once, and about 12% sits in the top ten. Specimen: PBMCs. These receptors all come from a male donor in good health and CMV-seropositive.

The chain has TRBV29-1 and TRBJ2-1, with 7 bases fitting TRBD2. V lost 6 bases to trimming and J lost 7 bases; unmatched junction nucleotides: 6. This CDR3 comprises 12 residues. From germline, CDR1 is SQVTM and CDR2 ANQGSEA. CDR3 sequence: CSVSGNGNEQFF. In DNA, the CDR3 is TGCAGCGTGAGCGGGAATGGGAATGAGCAGTTCTTC.

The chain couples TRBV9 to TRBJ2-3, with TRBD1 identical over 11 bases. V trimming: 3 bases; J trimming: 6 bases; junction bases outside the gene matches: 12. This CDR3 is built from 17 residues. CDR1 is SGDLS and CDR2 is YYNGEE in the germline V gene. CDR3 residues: CASSGWTGGGSSDTQYF. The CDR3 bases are TGTGCCAGCAGCGGGTGGACAGGGGGCGGTTCATCCGATACGCAGTATTTT.

CDR3 DNA sequence: TGTGCCAGCAGCTTACGGGTCCCGAATGCACTCTATGGCTACACCTTC. It specifies CASSLRVPNALYGYTF. The chain joins TRBV7-2 to TRBJ1-2; no definite D call. Per germline, CDR1 SGHTA and CDR2 FQGNSA. This CDR3 is 16 amino acids long. Between the trimmed V and J ends, which lost 2 bases and 4 bases, there was a span of 17 bases.

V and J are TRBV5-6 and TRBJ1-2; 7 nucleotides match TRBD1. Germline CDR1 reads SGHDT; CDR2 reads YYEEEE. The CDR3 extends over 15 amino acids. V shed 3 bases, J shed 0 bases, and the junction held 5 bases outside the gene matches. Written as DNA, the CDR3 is TGTGCCAGCAGCTGGTGGGACAGAGCTAACTATGGCTACACCTTC. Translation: CASSWWDRANYGYTF. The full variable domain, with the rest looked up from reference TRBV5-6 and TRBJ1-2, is DAGVTQSPTHLIKTRGQQVTLRCSPKSGHDTVSWYQQALGQGPQFIFQYYEEEERQRGNFPDRFSGHQFPNYSSELNVNALLLGDSALYLCASSWWDRANYGYTFGSGTRLTVV.

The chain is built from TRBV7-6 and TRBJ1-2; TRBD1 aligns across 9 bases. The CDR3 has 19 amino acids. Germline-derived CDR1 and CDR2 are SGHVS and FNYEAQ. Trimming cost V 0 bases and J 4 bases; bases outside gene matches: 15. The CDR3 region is CASSLAQLGQGRDGYGYTF. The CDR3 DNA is TGTGCCAGCAGCTTAGCGCAGTTGGGACAGGGTCGGGACGGCTATGGCTACACCTTC.

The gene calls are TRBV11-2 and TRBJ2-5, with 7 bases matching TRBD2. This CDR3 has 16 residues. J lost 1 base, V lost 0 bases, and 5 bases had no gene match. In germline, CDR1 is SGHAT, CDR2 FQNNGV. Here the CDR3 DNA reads TGTGCCAGCAGCTTAGATCGGGGCGGGGGCCAAGAGACCCAGTACTTC. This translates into CASSLDRGGGQETQYF.

CDR3 sequence: CASSLAVEQYF. The CDR3 DNA follows: TGTGCCAGCTCACTAGCGGTCGAGCAGTACTTC. This chain joins TRBV18 and TRBJ2-7; TRBD2 is a possible D gene (6 bases). Germline values: CDR1 KGHSH, CDR2 LQKENI. Deletions cut 4 bases from V and 6 bases from J, with 7 bases between. The CDR3 extends over 11 amino acids.

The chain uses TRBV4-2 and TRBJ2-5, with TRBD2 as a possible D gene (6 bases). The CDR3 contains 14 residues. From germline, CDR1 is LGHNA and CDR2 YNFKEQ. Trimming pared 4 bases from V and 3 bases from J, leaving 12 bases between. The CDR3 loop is CASSPGVAEETQYF. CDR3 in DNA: TGTGCCAGCAGCCCTGGGGTAGCGGAAGAGACCCAGTACTTC.

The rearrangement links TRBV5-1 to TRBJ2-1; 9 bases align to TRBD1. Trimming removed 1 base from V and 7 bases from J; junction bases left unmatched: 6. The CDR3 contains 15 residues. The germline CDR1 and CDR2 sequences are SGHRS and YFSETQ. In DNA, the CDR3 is TGCGCCAGCAGCTTGATGACAGGGGGTGCAAATGAGCAGTTCTTC. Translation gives CASSLMTGGANEQFF.

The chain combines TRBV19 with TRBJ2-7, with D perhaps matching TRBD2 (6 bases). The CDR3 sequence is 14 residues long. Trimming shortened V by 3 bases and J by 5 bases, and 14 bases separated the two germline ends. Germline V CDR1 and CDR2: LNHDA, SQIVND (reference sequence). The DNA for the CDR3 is TGTGCCAGTAGTATGAACGGGAGAGCCGACGAGCAGTACTTC. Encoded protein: CASSMNGRADEQYF.

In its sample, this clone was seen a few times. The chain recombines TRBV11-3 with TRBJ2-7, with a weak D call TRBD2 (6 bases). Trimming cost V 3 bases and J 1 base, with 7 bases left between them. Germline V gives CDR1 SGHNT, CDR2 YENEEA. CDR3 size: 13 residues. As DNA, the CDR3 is TGTGCCAGCAGCTTTCGGGGGTCCTACGAGCAGTACTTC. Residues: CASSFRGSYEQYF.

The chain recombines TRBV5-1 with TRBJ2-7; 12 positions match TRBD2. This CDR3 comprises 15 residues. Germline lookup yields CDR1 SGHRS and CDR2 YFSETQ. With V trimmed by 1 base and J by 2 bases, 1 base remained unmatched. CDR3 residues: CASSLLAGGPYEQYF. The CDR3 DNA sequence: TGCGCCAGCAGCTTGCTAGCGGGAGGGCCCTACGAGCAGTACTTC.

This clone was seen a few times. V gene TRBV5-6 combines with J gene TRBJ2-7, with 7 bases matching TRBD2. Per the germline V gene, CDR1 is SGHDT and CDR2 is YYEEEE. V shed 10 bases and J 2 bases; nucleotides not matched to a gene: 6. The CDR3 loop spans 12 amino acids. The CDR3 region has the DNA TGTGCCGCGGCTAGCGGAGCCTACGAGCAGTACTTC. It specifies CAAASGAYEQYF.

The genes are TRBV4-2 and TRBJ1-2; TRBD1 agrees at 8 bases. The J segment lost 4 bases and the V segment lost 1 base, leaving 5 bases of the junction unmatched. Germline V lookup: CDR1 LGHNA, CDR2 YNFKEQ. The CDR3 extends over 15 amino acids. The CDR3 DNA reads TGTGCCAGCAGCCAAGGGACAGGGAGCCTCTATGGCTACACCTTC. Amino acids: CASSQGTGSLYGYTF.

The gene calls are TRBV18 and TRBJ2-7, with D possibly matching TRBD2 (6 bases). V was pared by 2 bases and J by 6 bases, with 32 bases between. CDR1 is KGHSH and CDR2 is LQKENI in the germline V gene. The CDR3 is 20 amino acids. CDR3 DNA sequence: TGTGCCAGCTCACCATGGGGTGCGAAGGTGCGGGGTCGTTTGTTCCGCGAGCAGTACTTC. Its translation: CASSPWGAKVRGRLFREQYF.

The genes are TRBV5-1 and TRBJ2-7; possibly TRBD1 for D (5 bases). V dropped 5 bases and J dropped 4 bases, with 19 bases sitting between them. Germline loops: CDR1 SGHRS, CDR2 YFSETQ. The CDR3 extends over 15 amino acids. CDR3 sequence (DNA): TGCGCCAGCAGTTCACAGGAAAGGAGTAAATACGAGCAGTACTTC. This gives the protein CASSSQERSKYEQYF.

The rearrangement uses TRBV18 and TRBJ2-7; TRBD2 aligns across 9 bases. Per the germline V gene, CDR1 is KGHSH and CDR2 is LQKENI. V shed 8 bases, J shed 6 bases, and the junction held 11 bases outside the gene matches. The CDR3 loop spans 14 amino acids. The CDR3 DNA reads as TGTGCCAGCCACCCTCTCGGGACTAGCCTCGAGCAGTACTTC. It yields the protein CASHPLGTSLEQYF.

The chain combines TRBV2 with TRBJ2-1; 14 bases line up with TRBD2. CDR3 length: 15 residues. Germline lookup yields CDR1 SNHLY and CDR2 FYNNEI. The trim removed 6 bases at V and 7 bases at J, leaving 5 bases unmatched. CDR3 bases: TGTGCCAGCAGCTCCGGGACTAGCGGGAGTAATGAGCAGTTCTTC. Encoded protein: CASSSGTSGSNEQFF.

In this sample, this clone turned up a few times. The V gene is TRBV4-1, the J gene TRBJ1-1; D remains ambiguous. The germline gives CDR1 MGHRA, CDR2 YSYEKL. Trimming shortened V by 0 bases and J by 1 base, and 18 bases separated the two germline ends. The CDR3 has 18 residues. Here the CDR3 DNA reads TGCGCCAGCAGCCAAGATTTAGGGAGGAGAGGATCGAACACTGAAGCTTTCTTT. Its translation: CASSQDLGRRGSNTEAFF.

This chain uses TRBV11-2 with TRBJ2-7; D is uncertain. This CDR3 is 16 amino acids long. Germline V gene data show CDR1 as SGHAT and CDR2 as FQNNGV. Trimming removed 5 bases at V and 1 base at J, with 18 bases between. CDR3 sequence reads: CASSPLEERASYEQYF. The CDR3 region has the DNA TGTGCCAGCAGCCCCCTTGAGGAACGAGCATCCTACGAGCAGTACTTC.

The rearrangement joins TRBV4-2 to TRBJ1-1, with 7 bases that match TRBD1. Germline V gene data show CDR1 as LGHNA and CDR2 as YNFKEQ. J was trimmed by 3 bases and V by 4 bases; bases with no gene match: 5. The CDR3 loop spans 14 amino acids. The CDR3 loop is CASSLRDRDTEAFF. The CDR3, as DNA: TGTGCCAGCAGCCTTAGAGACAGGGACACTGAAGCTTTCTTT.

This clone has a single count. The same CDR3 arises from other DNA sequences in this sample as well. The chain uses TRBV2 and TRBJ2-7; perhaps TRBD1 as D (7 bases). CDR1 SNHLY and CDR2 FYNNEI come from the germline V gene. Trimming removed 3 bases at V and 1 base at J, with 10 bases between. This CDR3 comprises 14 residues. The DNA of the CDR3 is TGTGCCAGCAGTGAGCAGGGGGGTTCCTACGAGCAGTACTTC. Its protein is CASSEQGGSYEQYF. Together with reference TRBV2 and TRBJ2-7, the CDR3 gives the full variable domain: EPEVTQTPSHQVTQMGQEVILRCVPISNHLYFYWYRQILGQKVEFLVSFYNNEISEKSEIFDDQFSVERPDGSNFTLKIRSTKLEDSAMYFCASSEQGGSYEQYFGPGTRLTVT.

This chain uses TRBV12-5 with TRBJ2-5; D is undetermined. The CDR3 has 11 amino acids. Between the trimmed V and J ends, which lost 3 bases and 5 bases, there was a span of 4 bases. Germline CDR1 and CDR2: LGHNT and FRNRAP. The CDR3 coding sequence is TGTGCTAGTGGTTTACGGGAGACCCAGTACTTC. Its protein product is CASGLRETQYF.